The 16 T cell receptor beta chains given below trace back to one sample, sequenced in a study of human CD4 T cells and Enterobacteriaceae. Here immunoSEQ multiplex PCR was the method, and the copy in TCRdb shows in-frame clones only, minus some. This table has about 27,000 clones, 80% to 90% appearing once. Sorting took every CD4+ cell except CD45RA+CCR7+CD95- naive cells, reaching over 95% purity. Input material: memory CD4+ T cells from blood. The receptors were sampled from a human donor in good health.

This rearrangement joins TRBV19 to TRBJ1-5; 8 bases agree with TRBD1. The germline V gene encodes CDR1 LNHDA and CDR2 SQIVND (reference sequence). The CDR3 is made up of 14 amino acids. Unmatched junction bases numbered 2, after V lost 6 bases and J lost 1 base. CDR3: CASRHRGSNQPQHF. The DNA for the CDR3 is TGTGCCAGTAGGCACAGGGGGAGCAATCAGCCCCAGCATTTT. The complete variable domain, with remaining parts taken from reference TRBV19 and TRBJ1-5, reads DGGITQSPKYLFRKEGQNVTLSCEQNLNHDAMYWYRQDPGQGLRLIYYSQIVNDFQKGDIAEGYSVSREKKESFPLTVTSAQKNPTAFYLCASRHRGSNQPQHFGDGTRLSIL.

The CDR3 sequence: CASSPTGTGSDTQYF. The CDR3 bases are TGTGCCAGCTCCCCTACCGGGACAGGGTCAGATACGCAGTATTTT. The gene calls are TRBV18 and TRBJ2-3; TRBD1 matches at 9 bases. Per the germline V gene, CDR1 is KGHSH and CDR2 is LQKENI. V dropped 6 bases and J dropped 4; count of bases not matched to a gene: 8. The CDR3 is made up of 15 amino acids.

This clone occurred once. The gene calls are TRBV30 and TRBJ2-7, with TRBD1 matching 10 bases. J was trimmed by 5 bases and V by 6 bases; bases with no gene match: 7. Germline CDR1 is GTSNPN and CDR2 is SVGIG (reference sequence). The CDR3 has 13 residues. The CDR3 loop is CACQGQGRNEQYF. The DNA of the CDR3 is TGTGCCTGCCAGGGACAGGGGAGGAACGAGCAGTACTTC.

This clone appeared a few times. This chain links TRBV27 with TRBJ1-1, with 8 bases fitting TRBD1. CDR3 length: 14 amino acids. With V trimmed by 7 bases and J by 5 bases, 9 bases remained unmatched. Per germline, CDR1 MNHEY and CDR2 SMNVEV (reference sequence). CDR3 bases: TGTGCCAGCACTCCCCAGGGGGCGCGAACTGAAGCTTTCTTT. Its protein product is CASTPQGARTEAFF.

The CDR3 nucleotides read TGTGCCAGCAGCTTAGGGATGCAAGACACTGAAGCTTTCTTT. This translates into CASSLGMQDTEAFF. This chain uses TRBV5-6 with TRBJ1-1; D remains ambiguous. The germline V gene has CDR1 SGHDT and CDR2 YYEEEE. The CDR3 contains 14 residues. Trimming stripped 2 bases from V and 3 bases from J, with 11 bases between.

This chain connects TRBV5-1 to TRBJ1-4; 9 bases align to TRBD1. The germline V gene has CDR1 SGHRS and CDR2 YFSETQ. V was pared by 2 bases and J by 2 bases, with 7 bases of the junction left unmatched. The CDR3 consists of 17 residues. CDR3 coding DNA: TGCGCCAGCAGCTTTTCCGGGACAGGGAGTACTAATGAAAAACTGTTTTTT. It translates to CASSFSGTGSTNEKLFF.

This clone was detected once. This chain uses TRBV19 with TRBJ2-1, with 8 bases aligning to TRBD2. Germline trimming cut 3 bases from V and 6 bases from J; bases unmatched to any gene: 16. The CDR3 has 18 residues. Germline CDR1 LNHDA, CDR2 SQIVND (reference sequence). The CDR3 DNA sequence: TGTGCCAGTAGTATGGAGGGAGCGGGGGAATCACAGGGCAATGAGCAGTTCTTC. Its protein product is CASSMEGAGESQGNEQFF.

The genes are TRBV5-4 and TRBJ2-7; TRBD1 is a possible D gene (5 bases). In germline, CDR1 is SGHNT, CDR2 YYREEE (reference sequence). The CDR3 has 14 residues. The germline V and J ends were trimmed by 0 bases and 2 bases, with 9 bases remaining between them. CDR3 DNA: TGTGCCAGCAGCTTGGGGTACAGGCCCTACGAGCAGTACTTC. Amino acid sequence: CASSLGYRPYEQYF.

This clone was seen once. The rearrangement joins TRBV11-3 to TRBJ2-3; D unclear. The CDR3 has 13 amino acids. V dropped 0 bases and J dropped 6 bases, with 7 bases sitting between them. CDR1 and CDR2 (germline): SGHNT, YENEEA. CDR3 amino acids: CASSLEGWDTQYF. CDR3 DNA: TGTGCCAGCAGCTTAGAGGGGTGGGATACGCAGTATTTT. The complete variable domain, with remaining parts taken from reference TRBV11-3 and TRBJ2-3, reads EAGVVQSPRYKIIEKKQPVAFWCNPISGHNTLYWYLQNLGQGPELLIRYENEEAVDDSQLPKDRFSAERLKGVDSTLKIQPAELGDSAVYLCASSLEGWDTQYFGPGTRLTVL.

This rearrangement joins TRBV25-1 to TRBJ2-1; the match to TRBD2 covers 14 bases. V shed 8 bases and J 5 bases; nucleotides not matched to a gene: 8. Germline assignment: CDR1 MGHDK and CDR2 SYGVNS. This CDR3 is built from 16 residues. CDR3 loop: CASGGTSGSGNNEQFF. DNA of the CDR3: TGTGCCAGCGGCGGGACTAGCGGGAGCGGAAACAATGAGCAGTTCTTC. The variable domain in full, completed from reference TRBV25-1 and TRBJ2-1, reads EADIYQTPRYLVIGTGKKITLECSQTMGHDKMYWYQQDPGMELHLIHYSYGVNSTEKGDLSSESTVSRIRTEHFPLTLESARPSHTSQYLCASGGTSGSGNNEQFFGPGTRLTVL.

This clone was seen once. The gene calls are TRBV7-2 and TRBJ1-5; D is uncertain. Germline V CDR1 and CDR2: SGHTA, FQGNSA. This CDR3 has 13 amino acids. V was clipped by 1 base and J by 8 bases, with 9 bases between them. CDR3 protein: CASSLGMWEPQHF. The DNA of the CDR3 is TGTGCCAGCAGCTTAGGGATGTGGGAGCCCCAGCATTTT. The full variable domain, rest sourced from reference TRBV7-2 and TRBJ1-5, is GAGVSQSPSNKVTEKGKDVELRCDPISGHTALYWYRQSLGQGLEFLIYFQGNSAPDKSGLPSDRFSAERTGGSVSTLTIQRTQQEDSAVYLCASSLGMWEPQHFGDGTRLSIL.

V and J are TRBV6-6 and TRBJ2-5; the D gene is possibly TRBD1 (6 bases). CDR1 and CDR2 (germline): MNHNY, SVGAGI (reference sequence). The germline V and J ends were trimmed by 10 bases and 5 bases, with 14 bases remaining between them. This CDR3 is 12 amino acids long. CDR3 in amino acids: CATSTRGETQYF. The CDR3 DNA sequence: TGTGCCACCTCCACGAGGGGGGAGACCCAGTACTTC.

The CDR3 spells CASSERLVDYEQYF. CDR3 bases: TGTGCCAGCAGTGAAAGGCTAGTTGACTACGAGCAGTACTTC. The V gene is TRBV6-1, the J gene TRBJ2-7; unclear D gene. Looked up from germline, CDR1 is MNHNS and CDR2 is SASEGT. This CDR3 comprises 14 residues. With 2 bases removed from V and 3 bases from J, the gap between germline ends came to 11 bases.

The gene calls are TRBV11-2 and TRBJ2-7, with a tentative D call TRBD2 (6 bases). V was cut by 6 bases and J by 7 bases, with 19 bases left in between. There are 14 residues in the CDR3. Germline-derived CDR1 and CDR2 are SGHAT and FQNNGV. CDR3 in DNA: TGTGCCAGCAGTTACCTGCAGGTAGGAGGGGAGCAGTACTTC. Translating gives CASSYLQVGGEQYF.

The chain recombines TRBV14 with TRBJ1-4; a possible D gene is TRBD1 (5 bases). CDR1 and CDR2 from the germline V gene are SGHDN and FVKESK. The CDR3 covers 15 residues. With 4 bases removed from V and 8 bases from J, the gap between germline ends came to 17 bases. The chain's CDR3 is CASSRAGLREEKLFF. CDR3 DNA sequence: TGTGCCAGCAGCCGAGCGGGGCTCAGGGAGGAAAAACTGTTTTTT.

This chain links TRBV6-6 with TRBJ2-2; possibly TRBD1 for D (6 bases). CDR3 length equals 16 residues. V dropped 0 bases and J dropped 6 bases, with 14 bases sitting between them. Germline loops: CDR1 MNHNY, CDR2 SVGAGI (reference sequence). CDR3 sequence: CASSYSDRPAPGELFF. CDR3 nucleotide sequence: TGTGCCAGCAGTTACTCGGACAGACCGGCCCCCGGGGAGCTGTTTTTT.